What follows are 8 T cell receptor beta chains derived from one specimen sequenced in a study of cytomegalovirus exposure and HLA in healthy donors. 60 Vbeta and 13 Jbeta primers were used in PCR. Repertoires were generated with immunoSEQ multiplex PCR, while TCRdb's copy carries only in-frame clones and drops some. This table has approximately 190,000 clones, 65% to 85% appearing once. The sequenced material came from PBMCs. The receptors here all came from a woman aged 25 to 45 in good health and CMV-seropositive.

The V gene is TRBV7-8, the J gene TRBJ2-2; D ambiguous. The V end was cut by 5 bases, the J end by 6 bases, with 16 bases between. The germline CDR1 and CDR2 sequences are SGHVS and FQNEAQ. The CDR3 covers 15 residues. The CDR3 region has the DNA TGTGCCAGCAGCCCCCCAGAGCTAGGTCCCGGGGAGCTGTTTTTT. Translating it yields CASSPPELGPGELFF.

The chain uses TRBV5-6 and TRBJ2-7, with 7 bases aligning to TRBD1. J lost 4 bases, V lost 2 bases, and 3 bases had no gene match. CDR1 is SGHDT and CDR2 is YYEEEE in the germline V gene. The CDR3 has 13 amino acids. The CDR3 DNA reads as TGTGCCAGCAGCTTCGCGGACAGGTACGAGCAGTACTTC. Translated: CASSFADRYEQYF.

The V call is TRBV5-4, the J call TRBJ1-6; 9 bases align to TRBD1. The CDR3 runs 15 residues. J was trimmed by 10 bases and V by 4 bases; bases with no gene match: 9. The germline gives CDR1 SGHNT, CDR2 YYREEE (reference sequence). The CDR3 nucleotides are TGTGCCAGCAGCCTACGCGGGACAGGGTTCTCACCCCTCCACTTT. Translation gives CASSLRGTGFSPLHF.

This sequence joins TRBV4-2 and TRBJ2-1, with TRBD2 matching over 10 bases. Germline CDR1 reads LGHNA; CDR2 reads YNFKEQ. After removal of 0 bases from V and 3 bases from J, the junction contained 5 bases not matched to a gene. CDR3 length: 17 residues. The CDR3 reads CASSQERLAGVYNEQFF. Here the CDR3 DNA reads TGTGCCAGCAGCCAAGAACGCCTAGCGGGAGTCTACAATGAGCAGTTCTTC.

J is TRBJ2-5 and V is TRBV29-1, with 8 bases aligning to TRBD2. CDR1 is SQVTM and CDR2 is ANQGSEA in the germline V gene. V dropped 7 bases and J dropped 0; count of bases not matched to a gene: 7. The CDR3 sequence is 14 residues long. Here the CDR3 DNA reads TGCAGCGCGCGGGGGGTGGGGAACCAAGAGACCCAGTACTTC. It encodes CSARGVGNQETQYF.

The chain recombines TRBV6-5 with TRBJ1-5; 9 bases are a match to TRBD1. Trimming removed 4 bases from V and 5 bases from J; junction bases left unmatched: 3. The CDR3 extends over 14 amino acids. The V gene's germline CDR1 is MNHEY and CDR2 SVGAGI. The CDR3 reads CASSSGQGYQPQHF. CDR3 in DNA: TGTGCCAGCAGTTCGGGACAGGGATATCAGCCCCAGCATTTT.

Here the CDR3 reads CASSLTGGRRKLFF. Written as DNA, the CDR3 is TGTGCCAGCAGCCTAACAGGGGGCCGCCGAAAACTGTTTTTT. This chain uses TRBV7-8 with TRBJ1-4; 9 bases align to TRBD1. This CDR3 spans 14 amino acids. V was pared by 5 bases and J by 10 bases, with 8 bases of the junction left unmatched. Germline V CDR1 and CDR2: SGHVS, FQNEAQ.

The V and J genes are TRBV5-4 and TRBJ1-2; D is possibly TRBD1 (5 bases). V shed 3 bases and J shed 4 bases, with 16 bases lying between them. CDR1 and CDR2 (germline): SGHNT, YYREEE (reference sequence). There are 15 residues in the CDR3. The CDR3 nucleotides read TGTGCCAGCAGCTCCCCGTGGGCCGACAGCTATGGCTACACCTTC. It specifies CASSSPWADSYGYTF. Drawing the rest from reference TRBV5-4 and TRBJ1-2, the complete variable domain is ETGVTQSPTHLIKTRGQQVTLRCSSQSGHNTVSWYQQALGQGPQFIFQYYREEENGRGNFPPRFSGLQFPNYSSELNVNALELDDSALYLCASSSPWADSYGYTFGSGTRLTVV.